This T cell receptor beta chain appears in the sequencing data of a study of T cells after yellow fever vaccination. This clonotype was seen many times. TCRdb fed the 5' RACE reads into MiXCR, producing one record per CDR3 protein. Among 300,000 to 350,000 distinct CDR3 sequences listed, approximately 4.3% were seen once. The V gene lost 5 bases and the J gene lost 2 bases, with 6 bases spanning the gap. The germline V gene has CDR1 LNHNV and CDR2 YYDKDF (reference sequence). The CDR3 sequence is 12 residues long. This sample comprised PBMCs, obtained 15 days after the yellow fever booster vaccination. This TCR derives from a man younger than 30 who received the YFV17D yellow fever vaccine. This sequence joins TRBV15 and TRBJ1-1; D unresolved. DNA of the CDR3: TGTGCCACCAGCGGGAGAAACACTGAAGCTTTCTTT. It is translated as CATSGRNTEAFF.